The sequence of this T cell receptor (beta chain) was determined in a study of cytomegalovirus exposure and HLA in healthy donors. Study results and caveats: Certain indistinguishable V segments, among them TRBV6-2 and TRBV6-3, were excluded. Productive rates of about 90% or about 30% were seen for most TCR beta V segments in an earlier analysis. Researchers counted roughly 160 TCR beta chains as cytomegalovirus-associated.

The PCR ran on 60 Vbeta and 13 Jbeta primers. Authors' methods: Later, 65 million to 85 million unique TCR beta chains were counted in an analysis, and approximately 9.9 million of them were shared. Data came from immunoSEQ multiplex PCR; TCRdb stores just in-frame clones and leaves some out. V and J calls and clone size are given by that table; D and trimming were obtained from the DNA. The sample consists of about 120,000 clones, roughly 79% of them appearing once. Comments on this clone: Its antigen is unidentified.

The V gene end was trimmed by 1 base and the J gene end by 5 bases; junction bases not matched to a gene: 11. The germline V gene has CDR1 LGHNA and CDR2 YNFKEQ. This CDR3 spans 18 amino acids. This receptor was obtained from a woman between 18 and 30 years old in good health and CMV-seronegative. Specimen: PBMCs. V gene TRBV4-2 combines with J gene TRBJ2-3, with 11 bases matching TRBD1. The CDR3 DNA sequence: TGTGCCAGCAGCCAAGCCTTAAACGGACAGGGGGCCGGAGATACGCAGTATTTT. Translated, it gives CASSQALNGQGAGDTQYF.